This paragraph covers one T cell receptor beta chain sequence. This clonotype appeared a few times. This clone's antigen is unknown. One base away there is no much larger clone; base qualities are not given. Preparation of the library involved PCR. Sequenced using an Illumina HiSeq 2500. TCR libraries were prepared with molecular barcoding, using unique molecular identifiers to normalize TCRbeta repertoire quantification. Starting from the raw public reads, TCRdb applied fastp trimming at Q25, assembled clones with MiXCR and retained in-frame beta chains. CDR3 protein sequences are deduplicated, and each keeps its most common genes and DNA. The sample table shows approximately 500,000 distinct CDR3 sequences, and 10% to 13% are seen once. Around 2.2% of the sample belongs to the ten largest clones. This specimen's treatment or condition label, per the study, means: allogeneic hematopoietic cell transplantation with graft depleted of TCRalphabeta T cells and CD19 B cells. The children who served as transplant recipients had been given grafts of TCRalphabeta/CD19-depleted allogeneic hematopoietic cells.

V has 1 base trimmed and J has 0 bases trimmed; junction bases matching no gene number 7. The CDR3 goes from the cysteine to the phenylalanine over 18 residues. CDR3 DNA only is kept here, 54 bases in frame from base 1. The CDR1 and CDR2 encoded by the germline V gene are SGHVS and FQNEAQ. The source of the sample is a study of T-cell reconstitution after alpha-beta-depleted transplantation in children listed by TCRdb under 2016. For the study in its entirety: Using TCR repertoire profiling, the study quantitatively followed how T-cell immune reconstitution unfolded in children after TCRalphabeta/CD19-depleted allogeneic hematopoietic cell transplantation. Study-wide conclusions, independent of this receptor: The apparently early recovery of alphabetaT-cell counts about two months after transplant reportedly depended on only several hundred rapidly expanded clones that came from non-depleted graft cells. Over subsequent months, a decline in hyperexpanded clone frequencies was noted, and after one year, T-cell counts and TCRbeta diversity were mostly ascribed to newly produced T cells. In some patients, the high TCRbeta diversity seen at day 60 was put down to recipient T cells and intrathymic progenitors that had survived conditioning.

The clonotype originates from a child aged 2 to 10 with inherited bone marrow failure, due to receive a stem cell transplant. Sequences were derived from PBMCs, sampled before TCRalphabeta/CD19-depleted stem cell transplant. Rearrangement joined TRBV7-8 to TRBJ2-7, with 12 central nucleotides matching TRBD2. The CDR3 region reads CASSLGGLAGGPSYEQYF. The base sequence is TGTGCCAGCAGCTTAGGGGGGCTAGCGGGAGGGCCCTCCTACGAGCAGTACTTC. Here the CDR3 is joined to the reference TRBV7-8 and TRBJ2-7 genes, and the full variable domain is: GAGVSQSPRYKVAKRGQDVALRCDPISGHVSLFWYQQALGQGPEFLTYFQNEAQLDKSGLPSDRFFAERPEGSVSTLKIQRTQQEDSAVYLCASSLGGLAGGPSYEQYFGPGTRLTVT.